This T cell receptor (beta chain) was profiled in a study of patients and donors after allogeneic stem cell transplantation. Germline V gene lookup returns CDR1 SQVTM and CDR2 ANQGSEA. The CDR3 is 12 amino acids. TCRdb reprocessed the RT-PCR reads via MiXCR and lists one record per CDR3 protein. The sample lists about 230,000 distinct CDR3 sequences; 13% to 15% were seen once. The V and J genes are TRBV29-1 and TRBJ2-2; D may correspond to TRBD1 or TRBD2 (5 bases each). This receptor was obtained from a human donor who was either an allogeneic HSCT recipient or a stem cell or donor lymphocyte infusion donor (not recorded which). It is not recorded whose cells these are; they may come from a transplant donor. Sequencing input: blood, either unsorted or a sorted T cell fraction (not recorded which). The DNA for the CDR3 is TGCAGTGGGAGTAGGGGCCCCGGGGAGCTGTTTTTT. The encoded protein is CSGSRGPGELFF.